A single sample gave rise to the 32 T cell receptor beta chains below, sequenced in a study of blood T cell repertoires in COVID-19. Repertoires were generated with immunoSEQ multiplex PCR, while TCRdb's copy carries only in-frame clones and drops some. The table has 15,000 to 20,000 clones, about 85% seen once; the top ten hold about 50%. Sequencing was carried out using peripheral blood. The source is a human donor in a cohort sampled during active COVID-19.

The chain has TRBV5-1 and TRBJ2-3; TRBD2 agrees at 11 bases. The CDR3 runs 17 residues. Trimming cost V 4 bases and J 3 bases; bases outside gene matches: 10. CDR1 SGHRS and CDR2 YFSETQ come from the germline V gene. The CDR3 DNA sequence: TGCGCCAGCAGCCGGGTTAGCGGGGGGGCCGGAACAGATACGCAGTATTTT. Encoded protein: CASSRVSGGAGTDTQYF.

The V call is TRBV5-4, the J call TRBJ2-7; 8 bases map to TRBD2. Germline V gene sequence: CDR1 SGHNT, CDR2 YYREEE (reference sequence). The CDR3 covers 13 residues. Unmatched junction bases numbered 7, after V lost 6 bases and J lost 5 bases. The CDR3, as DNA: TGTGCCAGCAACAAGCGGGGGCGGAACGAGCAGTACTTC. Residues: CASNKRGRNEQYF.

The gene calls are TRBV4-1 and TRBJ1-6; D unresolved. V lost 1 base to trimming and J lost 8 bases, with 12 bases between them. Germline V gives CDR1 MGHRA, CDR2 YSYEKL. The length of the CDR3 is 15 residues. CDR3 in amino acids: CASSQGTGEYSPLHF. For the CDR3, the DNA is TGCGCCAGCAGCCAAGGGACGGGAGAGTATTCACCCCTCCACTTT.

The chain couples TRBV2 to TRBJ1-2; 10 bases line up with TRBD1. V lost 7 bases and J lost 2; bases outside the gene matches: 4. CDR1 is SNHLY, CDR2 FYNNEI, per germline. The CDR3 sequence is 14 residues long. Here the CDR3 DNA reads TGTGCCAGCACCCGACAGGGGGCGAACTATGGCTACACCTTC. It codes for CASTRQGANYGYTF.

The chain carries TRBV11-3 and TRBJ1-2; D is perhaps TRBD1 (5 bases). V lost 1 base to trimming and J lost 4 bases, with 7 bases between them. Germline V gene data show CDR1 as SGHNT and CDR2 as YENEEA. The CDR3 sequence is 13 residues long. CDR3 nucleotides: TGTGCCAGCAGCTTAGCGGGGGGCTATGGCTACACCTTC. The encoded protein is CASSLAGGYGYTF. The full variable domain, its missing parts supplied by reference TRBV11-3 and TRBJ1-2, is EAGVVQSPRYKIIEKKQPVAFWCNPISGHNTLYWYLQNLGQGPELLIRYENEEAVDDSQLPKDRFSAERLKGVDSTLKIQPAELGDSAVYLCASSLAGGYGYTFGSGTRLTVV.

The J gene is TRBJ2-7, the V gene TRBV9; a possible D gene is TRBD1 (5 bases). CDR1 and CDR2 (germline): SGDLS, YYNGEE. Trimming removed 2 bases from V and 2 bases from J, with 11 bases in between. This CDR3 has 14 amino acids. For the CDR3, the DNA is TGTGCCAGCAGCGTCACAGGTGATCCCTACGAGCAGTACTTC. Translating it yields CASSVTGDPYEQYF. The whole variable domain, remainder taken from reference TRBV9 and TRBJ2-7, is DSGVTQTPKHLITATGQRVTLRCSPRSGDLSVYWYQQSLDQGLQFLIQYYNGEERAKGNILERFSAQQFPDLHSELNLSSLELGDSALYFCASSVTGDPYEQYFGPGTRLTVT.

V and J are TRBV15 and TRBJ1-4; D gene uncertain. CDR1 is LNHNV, CDR2 YYDKDF, per germline (reference sequence). CDR3 length equals 17 residues. V lost 0 bases and J lost 3, with 14 bases in between. Here the CDR3 DNA reads TGTGCCACCAGCAGAGAAAGTGGAGGTTACGCTAATGAAAAACTGTTTTTT. Residues: CATSRESGGYANEKLFF.

V gene TRBV9 combines with J gene TRBJ2-7; a weak D match, TRBD2 (6 bases). This CDR3 region has 13 residues. Between the trimmed V and J ends, which lost 1 base and 3 bases, there was a span of 8 bases. Germline loops: CDR1 SGDLS, CDR2 YYNGEE. Here the CDR3 reads CASSVHGGYEQYF. The CDR3 region has the DNA TGTGCCAGCAGCGTACACGGGGGCTACGAGCAGTACTTC.

The chain combines TRBV19 with TRBJ1-5; 8 positions agree with TRBD1. The germline V gene encodes CDR1 LNHDA and CDR2 SQIVND (reference sequence). The CDR3 loop spans 13 amino acids. Losses at the gene ends were 5 bases for V and 7 bases for J; bases not matched to a gene: 4. The CDR3: CASSPTGGQPQHF. The CDR3 DNA reads TGTGCCAGTAGTCCAACAGGGGGGCAGCCCCAGCATTTT.

This clone was seen a handful of times. The same CDR3 also results from other DNA sequences found in this sample. The chain employs TRBV6-6 and TRBJ1-3; 8 bases line up with TRBD1. The germline gives CDR1 MNHNY, CDR2 SVGAGI (reference sequence). The CDR3 has 14 residues. The V gene end was trimmed by 2 bases and the J gene end by 3 bases; junction bases not matched to a gene: 0. This chain's CDR3 is CASSYGQGGNTIYF. The CDR3 nucleotides are TGTGCCAGCAGTTACGGACAGGGTGGAAACACCATATATTTT.

The chain uses TRBV2 and TRBJ1-5; a possible D gene is TRBD1 (6 bases). V lost 6 bases and J 5 bases, leaving 14 bases between the germline ends. The CDR3 is 14 residues long. Germline CDR1 is SNHLY and CDR2 is FYNNEI. CDR3 bases: TGTGCCAGCAGGGGGGACAACAACTATCAGCCCCAGCATTTT. This gives the protein CASRGDNNYQPQHF.

This rearrangement joins TRBV6-5 to TRBJ2-1; no definite D call. V gave up 6 bases and J gave up 9 bases, with 15 bases separating them. Germline V gene lookup returns CDR1 MNHEY and CDR2 SVGAGI. The CDR3 length is 13 residues. The CDR3 reads CASSLSFRGEQFF. The CDR3 DNA sequence: TGTGCCAGCAGCCTATCCTTCCGCGGTGAGCAGTTCTTC.

The chain combines TRBV5-1 with TRBJ2-1; 9 bases match TRBD1. V shed 4 bases, J shed 0 bases, and the junction held 8 bases outside the gene matches. CDR3 length: 17 amino acids. From germline, CDR1 is SGHRS and CDR2 YFSETQ. The CDR3 region is CASSPGETGGSYNEQFF. CDR3 nucleotides: TGCGCCAGCAGCCCCGGGGAGACAGGGGGCTCCTACAATGAGCAGTTCTTC.

This chain links TRBV24-1 with TRBJ2-1, with 7 positions matching TRBD1. With 3 bases clipped from V and 8 bases from J, the junction kept 3 bases outside the gene matches. The CDR3 runs 13 residues. Germline lookup yields CDR1 KGHDR and CDR2 SFDVKD. The CDR3 nucleotides are TGTGCCACCAGTGATGGCACAGGGGATGAGCAGTTCTTC. Encoded protein: CATSDGTGDEQFF.

The rearrangement joins TRBV21-1 to TRBJ2-2; the table calls TRBD2, which could not be checked here. TRBV21-1 is a known pseudogene. The CDR3 is 16 residues long. In DNA form, the CDR3 reads TGTGCCAGCAGCAAAGATCGGGGGATAAACACCGGGGAGCTGTTTTTT. Its translation is CASSKDRGINTGELFF.

J is TRBJ1-1 and V is TRBV13; 11 positions agree with TRBD1. Per germline, CDR1 PRHDT and CDR2 FYEKMQ (reference sequence). This CDR3 contains 14 residues. With V trimmed by 5 bases and J by 11 bases, 10 bases remained unmatched. Written as DNA, the CDR3 is TGTGCCAGCAGCCGCGGACAGGGGGCACAGAGGGCTTTCTTT. The encoded protein is CASSRGQGAQRAFF.

This clone was counted a single time. V gene TRBV19 combines with J gene TRBJ1-2; perhaps TRBD1 as D (5 bases). V gave up 3 bases and J gave up 2 bases, with 10 bases separating them. The length of the CDR3 is 14 residues. The V gene's germline CDR1 is LNHDA and CDR2 SQIVND (reference sequence). The CDR3 coding sequence is TGTGCCAGTAGTATCGCCGGGGGGAACTATGGCTACACCTTC. Translated, it gives CASSIAGGNYGYTF.

The chain joins TRBV23-1 to TRBJ1-2, with 9 nucleotides matching TRBD1. TRBV23-1 is classed as an ORF, of uncertain function. The CDR3 is 17 residues long. V lost 2 bases, J lost 5 bases, and 12 bases stayed unmatched. CDR3 DNA: TGCGCCAGCAGTCAACCTACACAGGGGGCTATAAAATATGGCTACACCTTC. Its protein is CASSQPTQGAIKYGYTF.

The chain is built from TRBV19 and TRBJ1-6; 10 nucleotides line up with TRBD1. From germline, CDR1 is LNHDA and CDR2 SQIVND (reference sequence). V shed 6 bases, J shed 8 bases, and the junction held 10 bases outside the gene matches. CDR3 length: 16 amino acids. Here the CDR3 reads CASRFGVDRGYSPLHF. As DNA, the CDR3 is TGTGCCAGTAGATTTGGGGTGGACAGGGGGTATTCACCCCTCCACTTT.

This chain uses TRBV3-1 (or the pseudogene TRBV3-2) with TRBJ2-7; the match to TRBD2 covers 9 bases. The CDR3 length is 15 residues. The germline V gene has CDR1 LGHDT and CDR2 YNNKEL (reference sequence). Losses at the gene ends were 5 bases for V and 0 bases for J; bases not matched to a gene: 5. The CDR3 DNA sequence: TGTGCCAGCAGCGGCCCTAGCGGGGTCTCCTACGAGCAGTACTTC. Its protein product is CASSGPSGVSYEQYF.

This chain links TRBV19 with TRBJ1-4; D is perhaps TRBD1 (6 bases). This CDR3 has 14 residues. Deletions cut 6 bases from V and 5 bases from J, with 13 bases between. Germline loops: CDR1 LNHDA, CDR2 SQIVND (reference sequence). CDR3 in amino acids: CASRTGHTNEKLFF. CDR3 nucleotides: TGTGCCAGTAGGACGGGACACACGAATGAAAAACTGTTTTTT.

This clone is a singleton in its sample. The chain uses TRBV7-8 and TRBJ1-2, with no clear D. The CDR3 runs 15 residues. Trimming pared 2 bases from V and 6 bases from J, leaving 16 bases between. CDR1 and CDR2 from the germline V gene are SGHVS and FQNEAQ. CDR3 sequence reads: CASSLTGSSRDGYTF. The CDR3 coding sequence is TGTGCCAGCAGCTTAACGGGGTCGTCCCGGGATGGCTACACCTTC.

The chain combines TRBV5-5 with TRBJ1-2; no definite D call. CDR3 length equals 15 residues. The V gene's germline CDR1 is SGHKS and CDR2 YYEKEE (reference sequence). V was trimmed by 1 base and J by 4 bases, leaving 14 bases between them. CDR3 bases: TGTGCCAGCAGCTTGTCCGACCGGCGGGTCTATGGCTACACCTTC. It translates to CASSLSDRRVYGYTF.

This clone is medium-sized (0.01 to 0.1%) within its sample. This rearrangement joins TRBV30 to TRBJ1-5, with D possibly TRBD1 on 6 matching bases. Per the germline V gene, CDR1 is GTSNPN and CDR2 is SVGIG (reference sequence). V was trimmed by 0 bases and J by 3 bases, leaving 9 bases between them. The CDR3 is 14 residues long. As DNA, the CDR3 is TGTGCCTGGAGTGTGAAGGGGGACAATCAGCCCCAGCATTTT. Encoded protein: CAWSVKGDNQPQHF.

The rearrangement uses TRBV6-1 and TRBJ2-2, with D perhaps TRBD1 (5 bases). Between the trimmed V and J ends, which lost 2 bases and 1 base, there was a span of 14 bases. The germline V gene has CDR1 MNHNS and CDR2 SASEGT. The CDR3 runs to 17 residues. The CDR3 sequence is CASSEQLGQLNTGELFF. CDR3 in DNA: TGTGCCAGCAGTGAACAGTTGGGGCAACTGAACACCGGGGAGCTGTTTTTT.

This clone was counted only a few times. The chain is built from TRBV7-9 and TRBJ2-3, with TRBD2 identical over 13 bases. V lost 4 bases and J lost 4; bases outside the gene matches: 8. Looked up from germline, CDR1 is SEHNR and CDR2 is FQNEAQ (reference sequence). CDR3 size: 17 residues. The CDR3 region is CASSSTSGGYHPDTQYF. The CDR3 coding sequence is TGTGCCAGCAGCTCGACTAGCGGGGGGTACCACCCAGATACGCAGTATTTT.

The rearrangement links TRBV5-1 to TRBJ1-1; D may be TRBD1 (5 bases). Per germline, CDR1 SGHRS and CDR2 YFSETQ. The CDR3 is made up of 15 amino acids. V was cut by 0 bases and J by 6 bases, with 15 bases left in between. In DNA, the CDR3 is TGCGCCAGCAGCTTGGATACGGGTGGGGGGGCTGAAGCTTTCTTT. Translated: CASSLDTGGGAEAFF.

Only one count was recorded for this clone. The chain links TRBV21-1 to TRBJ2-7; TRBD1 was called by the table and not checked on the DNA. TRBV21-1 is tagged as a pseudogene. The length of the CDR3 is 17 residues. The CDR3 nucleotides are TGTGCCAGCAGCAAAGCGGGACAGGGGACAGGGTCCTACGAGCAGTACTTC. This codes for CASSKAGQGTGSYEQYF.

The chain joins TRBV19 to TRBJ1-1, with 10 positions matching TRBD1. Trimming cost V 5 bases and J 3 bases; bases outside gene matches: 9. The CDR3 is 16 amino acids. Germline CDR1 LNHDA, CDR2 SQIVND (reference sequence). CDR3 amino acids: CASSPGTGAGDTEAFF. The CDR3 coding sequence is TGTGCCAGTAGTCCCGGGACAGGGGCGGGGGACACTGAAGCTTTCTTT.

This clone was counted once. The chain employs TRBV6-2 or TRBV6-3 and TRBJ2-7; 10 nucleotides agree with TRBD1. The J segment lost 2 bases and the V segment lost 2 bases, leaving 3 bases of the junction unmatched. This CDR3 comprises 15 residues. Germline-derived CDR1 and CDR2 are MNHEY and SVGEGT. The CDR3 loop is CASSYGTGATYEQYF. The CDR3, as DNA: TGTGCCAGCAGTTACGGGACAGGGGCCACCTACGAGCAGTACTTC.

The chain is built from TRBV18 and TRBJ2-5; 13 nucleotides agree with TRBD2. The germline V gene has CDR1 KGHSH and CDR2 LQKENI. The CDR3 runs to 15 residues. With 3 bases clipped from V and 5 bases from J, the junction kept 3 bases outside the gene matches. This chain's CDR3 is CASSPGLAGEETQYF. As DNA, the CDR3 is TGTGCCAGCTCACCCGGACTAGCGGGGGAGGAGACCCAGTACTTC.

V usage is TRBV5-1 and J usage is TRBJ1-3; D not resolved. V lost 0 bases, J lost 0 bases, and 4 bases lay in between. The CDR3 is made up of 14 amino acids. Germline V gives CDR1 SGHRS, CDR2 YFSETQ. The CDR3 DNA is TGCGCCAGCAGCTTGGGAGACTCTGGAAACACCATATATTTT. Residues: CASSLGDSGNTIYF.